This T cell receptor (beta chain) was captured in a study of CD8+ T cells in alopecia areata. Study summary: After 6 to 18 months of tofacitinib, follow-up continued 6 months off drug.

PBMC-derived CD4+ and CD8+ T cells were sorted. Extraction of RNA preceded its reverse transcription into cDNA, which served as the sequencing template. TCRdb's copy holds only in-frame clones and misses some; the assay was immunoSEQ multiplex PCR. This sample carries more than 75,000 clones, more than 35% of them seen once, and the ten largest clones take approximately 1.5%. Germline values: CDR1 GTSNPN, CDR2 SVGIG (reference sequence). V gave up 2 bases and J gave up 5 bases, with 6 bases separating them. This CDR3 contains 12 residues. This sequence was found in a human donor with alopecia areata. The V gene is TRBV30, the J gene TRBJ2-2; D unresolved. Sequencing input: CD4+ T cells sorted from blood. The CDR3 DNA sequence: TGTGCCTGGAGTTTTAGGACCGGGGAGCTGTTTTTT. Translation: CAWSFRTGELFF. The full variable domain, completed using reference TRBV30 and TRBJ2-2, is SQTIHQWPATLVQPVGSPLSLECTVEGTSNPNLYWYRQAAGRGLQLLFYSVGIGQISSEVPQNLSASRPQDRQFILSSKKLLLSDSGFYLCAWSFRTGELFFGEGSRLTVL.